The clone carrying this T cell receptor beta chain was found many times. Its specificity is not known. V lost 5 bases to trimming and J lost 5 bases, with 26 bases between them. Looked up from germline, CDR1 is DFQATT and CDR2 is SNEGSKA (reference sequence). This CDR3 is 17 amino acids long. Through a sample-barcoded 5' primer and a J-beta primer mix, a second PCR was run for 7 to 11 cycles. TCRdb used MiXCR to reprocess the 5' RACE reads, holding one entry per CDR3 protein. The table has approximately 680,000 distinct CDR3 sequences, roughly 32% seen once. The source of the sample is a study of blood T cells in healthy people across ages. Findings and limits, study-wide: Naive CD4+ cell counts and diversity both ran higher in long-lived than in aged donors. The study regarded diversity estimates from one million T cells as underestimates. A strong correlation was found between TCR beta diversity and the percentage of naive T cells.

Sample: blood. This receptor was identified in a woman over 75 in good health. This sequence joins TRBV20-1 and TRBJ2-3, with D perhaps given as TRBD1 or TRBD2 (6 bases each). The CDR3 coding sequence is TGCAGTGCTCTTACCTCGGGGGTCCTAGGGGGAAAAGATACGCAGTATTTT. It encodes CSALTSGVLGGKDTQYF.